Sequencing of this T cell receptor (beta chain) was carried out in a study of naive and memory T cell subsets. Study findings and constraints: The RNA method is potentially sensitive to activation and differentiation changes.

This clonotype was seen a few times. Its antigen is undetermined. Four PCR rounds used nested alpha and beta constant region primers plus the SP2 primer. Blood and skin TCR RNA was reverse transcribed with alpha and beta constant primers. In TCRdb, the 5' RACE reads were re-called with MiXCR into one record per CDR3 protein. This table holds more than 60,000 distinct CDR3 sequences, 7% to 8% found once. This CDR3 comprises 12 residues. Trimming left V 7 bases short and J 5 bases short, with 14 bases between. Germline CDR1 GTSNPN, CDR2 SVGIG (reference sequence). A UMI-containing oligonucleotide was joined by 3' ligation to the TCR cDNA template. Adult healthy volunteers gave 2.5 ml peripheral blood for whole-blood RNA. Reverse transcription used DNase-treated unsorted total RNA, aiming for roughly 1 to 1,100 ng.

The sequence derives from a female donor in good health. V usage is TRBV30 and J usage is TRBJ2-5, with D unclear. CDR3 sequence reads: CALWTAPETQYF. The CDR3 DNA reads as TGTGCCTTATGGACGGCCCCGGAGACCCAGTACTTC.